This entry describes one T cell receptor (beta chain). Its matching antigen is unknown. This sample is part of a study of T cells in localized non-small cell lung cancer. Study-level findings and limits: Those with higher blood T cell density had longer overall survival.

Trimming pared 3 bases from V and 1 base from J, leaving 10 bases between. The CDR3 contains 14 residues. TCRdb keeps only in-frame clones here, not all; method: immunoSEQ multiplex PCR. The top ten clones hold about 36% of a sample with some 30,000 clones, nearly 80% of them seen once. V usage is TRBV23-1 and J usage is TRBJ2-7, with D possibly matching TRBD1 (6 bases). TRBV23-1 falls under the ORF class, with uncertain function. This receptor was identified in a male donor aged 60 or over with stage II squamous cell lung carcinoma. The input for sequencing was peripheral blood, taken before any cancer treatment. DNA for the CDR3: TGCGCCAGCAGTCAGTCCACAGGGTCCTACGAGCAGTACTTC. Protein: CASSQSTGSYEQYF.